This TCR beta chain was obtained from a study of blood T cells in healthy people across ages. The wider study: For every two T cells, template switching captured about one barcoded beta molecule.

Through a sample-barcoded 5' primer and a J-beta primer mix, a second PCR was run for roughly 6 to 12 cycles. TCRdb itself ran the 5' RACE reads through MiXCR, one entry per CDR3 protein. The table has 550,000 to 750,000 distinct CDR3 sequences, roughly 20% seen once. Germline V gene lookup returns CDR1 DFQATT and CDR2 SNEGSKA (reference sequence). The CDR3 contains 14 residues. V dropped 6 bases and J dropped 8 bases, with 20 bases sitting between them. Peripheral blood, about 9.8 milliliters per donor, was collected. Total RNA extraction produced at least 6 micrograms (per sample) for the study. Study outcomes and limitations: Possibly, changes in expanded clonotypes were confounded because donor CMV status was unknown.

In this sample, this clonotype turned up a few times. The antigen is unknown. This receptor was identified in a man in his sixties or seventies in good health. The specimen was blood. This chain links TRBV20-1 with TRBJ2-1, with D possibly TRBD2 on 6 matching bases. This CDR3 is CSAKWRGGGYEQFF. CDR3 nucleotides: TGCAGTGCGAAGTGGAGGGGTGGAGGTTATGAGCAGTTCTTC.